This TCR beta chain was captured in a study of blood T cell repertoires in COVID-19. Study-level information: Acute-phase and convalescent COVID-19 samples originated in the United States, Italy and Spain. T cells, B-cell-depleted T cells, or PBMCs provided the cDNA or gDNA that served as material.

Original data processing: Quantification of nucleated cells was approximated via reference gene primer amplification. Sequencing used immunoSEQ multiplex PCR; TCRdb keeps in-frame clones, though not all of them. V, J and clone size are taken as reported in that table, and D and trimming were inferred from the DNA itself. This table holds roughly 300,000 clones, 65% to 85% found once. The trim removed 2 bases at V and 5 bases at J, leaving 10 bases unmatched. The CDR3 runs to 16 residues. Germline V lookup: CDR1 SEHNR, CDR2 FQNEAQ (reference sequence). Seattle patient enrollment occurred during active infection, with longitudinal follow-up thereafter.

The clonotype was recovered from a human donor with COVID-19, enrolled during active disease. The donor label of this sample is uncertain. Sequencing was done on a sample of peripheral blood. This chain joins TRBV7-9 and TRBJ2-3; 7 nucleotides agree with TRBD2. The CDR3 protein is CASSLYREAQGDTQYF. The CDR3 coding sequence is TGTGCCAGCAGCTTATATCGGGAGGCCCAAGGAGATACGCAGTATTTT.